Listed here are 13 T cell receptor beta chains from one sample, sequenced in a study of T-cell memory formation after mild COVID-19 (dated by TCRdb to the early 2020s). To prepare the library, 5' RACE was applied. This sample was sequenced with an Illumina NovaSeq 6000. TCRdb cleaned the public reads at Q25 with fastp, built clones with MiXCR and kept in-frame beta chains. Entries are consolidated by CDR3 protein sequence, retaining the most common genes and DNA. Here the sample has some 410,000 distinct CDR3 sequences; under 25% occur a single time. The ten biggest clones cover around 14% of the sample. The sequencing input was PBMCs or a T cell subset sorted from them (not recorded which). The source is an adult woman who had mild COVID-19 (a few samples of this study predate the infection). The sample titles of this study are shuffled in the database, so cell type and time point are left out; the donor was told from shared clones.

The chain is built from TRBV6-2 or TRBV6-3 and TRBJ2-1; TRBD1 might be the D (6 bases). The germline V and J ends were trimmed by 5 bases and 10 bases, with 12 bases remaining between them. The CDR3 runs to 12 residues. Germline-derived CDR1 and CDR2 are MNHEY and SVGEGT. In DNA form, the CDR3 reads TGTGCCAGCAGTAGAAACAGGGCGGAGCAGTTCTTC. Residues: CASSRNRAEQFF.

The chain has TRBV30 and TRBJ1-2, with D unclear. V lost 3 bases to trimming and J lost 2 bases, with 7 bases between them. The CDR3 has 12 amino acids. Germline values: CDR1 GTSNPN, CDR2 SVGIG (reference sequence). The CDR3 loop is CAWRIGNYGYTF. The CDR3 region has the DNA TGTGCCTGGAGAATCGGGAACTATGGCTACACCTTC.

J is TRBJ2-3 and V is TRBV29-1; TRBD1 agrees at 7 bases. V lost 7 bases and J lost 0; bases outside the gene matches: 4. This CDR3 has 13 residues. CDR1 and CDR2 (germline): SQVTM, ANQGSEA. The CDR3 DNA sequence: TGCAGCGGACAGGGTTCTAGCACAGATACGCAGTATTTT. It is translated as CSGQGSSTDTQYF.

The sample holds many counts of this clonotype. The CDR3 DNA follows: TGCGCCAGCAGGTTGACGGGTACTAGTCGTCTTGGCTACACCTTC. This encodes CASRLTGTSRLGYTF. The rearrangement links TRBV4-1 to TRBJ1-2, with unresolved D. The V gene lost 6 bases and the J gene lost 7 bases, with 21 bases spanning the gap. Germline lookup yields CDR1 MGHRA and CDR2 YSYEKL. This CDR3 spans 15 amino acids.

This clonotype was counted between two and nine times. This chain links TRBV4-3 with TRBJ2-3; D is ambiguous. The CDR3 covers 15 residues. The V and J ends lost 3 bases and 6 bases respectively, with 16 bases between them. CDR1 LGHNA and CDR2 YSLEER come from the germline V gene. CDR3: CASSHLLSSSDTQYF. In DNA form, the CDR3 reads TGCGCCAGCAGCCATTTGCTATCCTCCTCGGATACGCAGTATTTT.

For this clonotype: The junction and the germline gene differ at one end; a read error may be behind it. The rearrangement joins TRBV7-9 to TRBJ1-5; D gene unclear. Germline CDR1 and CDR2: SEHNR and FQNEAQ (reference sequence). The CDR3 contains 13 residues. In DNA, the CDR3 is TGTGCCAGCAGCCCCGGAGGGAATCAGCCCCAGCAATTT. This translates into CASSPGGNQPQQF.

This chain links TRBV5-6 with TRBJ2-7; no clear D. V was trimmed by 0 bases and J by 2 bases, leaving 6 bases between them. Germline-derived CDR1 and CDR2 are SGHDT and YYEEEE. The CDR3 loop spans 13 amino acids. The CDR3 coding sequence is TGTGCCAGCAGCTTGGACACAACCTACGAGCAGTACTTC. It is translated as CASSLDTTYEQYF. The full variable domain, rest sourced from reference TRBV5-6 and TRBJ2-7, is DAGVTQSPTHLIKTRGQQVTLRCSPKSGHDTVSWYQQALGQGPQFIFQYYEEEERQRGNFPDRFSGHQFPNYSSELNVNALLLGDSALYLCASSLDTTYEQYFGPGTRLTVT.

The chain couples TRBV27 to TRBJ1-6; D gene uncertain. Deletions cut 4 bases from V and 6 bases from J, with 16 bases between. In germline, CDR1 is MNHEY, CDR2 SMNVEV (reference sequence). This CDR3 region has 16 residues. CDR3 in amino acids: CASSSPGKGSNSPLHF. For the CDR3, the DNA is TGTGCCAGCAGTTCCCCGGGAAAAGGGAGTAATTCACCCCTCCACTTT.

The rearrangement links TRBV5-1 to TRBJ2-1; D is perhaps TRBD1 or TRBD2 (5 bases each). V was cut by 0 bases and J by 5 bases, with 21 bases left in between. This CDR3 region has 18 residues. Germline V CDR1 and CDR2: SGHRS, YFSETQ. The CDR3 protein is CASSLASTFRGYHNEQFF. DNA of the CDR3: TGCGCCAGCAGCTTGGCCTCGACGTTCCGGGGCTACCACAATGAGCAGTTCTTC.

This clonotype was counted only a few times. V gene TRBV9 combines with J gene TRBJ2-7; D might be TRBD1 or TRBD2, each matching 5 bases. The CDR3 is 14 amino acids. CDR1 is SGDLS, CDR2 YYNGEE, per germline. V shed 4 bases and J shed 3 bases, with 14 bases lying between them. CDR3 amino acids: CASSTGTFNYEQYF. The CDR3 region has the DNA TGTGCCAGCAGCACCGGGACGTTCAACTACGAGCAGTACTTC.

The V gene is TRBV27, the J gene TRBJ2-3; no clear D. The CDR3 runs to 15 residues. The V gene lost 2 bases and the J gene lost 0 bases, with 9 bases spanning the gap. CDR1 and CDR2 (germline): MNHEY, SMNVEV (reference sequence). The CDR3 loop is CASSLAEPSTDTQYF. The CDR3 DNA follows: TGTGCCAGCAGTTTAGCCGAGCCTAGCACAGATACGCAGTATTTT.

This clonotype occurred a few times. This rearrangement joins TRBV6-5 to TRBJ2-1; D not resolved. In germline, CDR1 is MNHEY, CDR2 SVGAGI. The CDR3 sequence is 11 residues long. V lost 9 bases to trimming and J lost 13 bases, with 16 bases between them. The CDR3 region has the DNA TGTGCCAGTGCGTATCGCTCCCAACAGTTCTTC. Its translation is CASAYRSQQFF.

In its sample, this clonotype was seen a few times. The chain joins TRBV7-8 to TRBJ1-2; D gene ambiguous. V was pared by 2 bases and J by 7 bases, with 11 bases between. Germline V gives CDR1 SGHVS, CDR2 FQNEAQ. CDR3 length equals 13 residues. As DNA, the CDR3 is TGTGCCAGCAGCTTACTGGAGGGTCTTGGCTACACCTTC. It is translated as CASSLLEGLGYTF.